The 11 T cell receptor beta chains in this list originate from one sample, sequenced in a study of T-cell reconstitution after alpha-beta-depleted transplantation in children. During its preparation, the TCRbeta library received unique molecular identifiers. TCRdb processed the PCR reads anew with MiXCR; each CDR3 protein has one entry. The repertoire includes tens of thousands of distinct CDR3 sequences, roughly 6% of them detected once, and 5.5% to 8% sits in the top ten. The material sequenced was PBMCs, mostly from graft donor cells, taken 180 days after TCRalphabeta/CD19-depleted stem cell transplant. These receptors were taken from a male patient between 10 and 17 years old who had a stem cell transplant for acute myeloid leukemia, so the T cells may come from the graft donor.

This clonotype was seen repeatedly, ten times or more. V usage is TRBV5-4 and J usage is TRBJ2-7; D unresolved. CDR3 length: 16 amino acids. The germline V gene encodes CDR1 SGHNT and CDR2 YYREEE (reference sequence). The germline V and J ends were trimmed by 5 bases and 2 bases, with 20 bases remaining between them. The CDR3 here is CASRAGSDGVPYEQYF. The CDR3 region has the DNA TGTGCCAGCAGGGCTGGATCCGACGGAGTACCCTACGAGCAGTACTTC.

At least ten counts were recorded for this clonotype. CDR3 residues: CASSQERSSGVTYEQYF. The CDR3 nucleotides read TGCGCCAGCAGCCAAGAAAGATCTAGCGGGGTGACCTACGAGCAGTACTTC. The chain recombines TRBV4-1 with TRBJ2-7; 9 bases line up with TRBD2. Germline values: CDR1 MGHRA, CDR2 YSYEKL. This CDR3 has 17 residues. Trimming at V came to 0 bases and at J to 2 bases, leaving 8 bases not matched to a gene.

The rearrangement uses TRBV20-1 and TRBJ2-1; possible D gene TRBD1, 6 bases. This CDR3 is 12 amino acids long. Germline V gives CDR1 DFQATT, CDR2 SNEGSKA (reference sequence). In DNA form, the CDR3 reads TGCAGCTCATCCAGGGGTCTCCATGAGCAGTTCTTC. Protein sequence: CSSSRGLHEQFF.

This clonotype has at least ten counts. The chain combines TRBV12-3 or TRBV12-4 with TRBJ1-5; D not certain. The ends were cut back, 4 bases at V and 0 bases at J, with 13 bases in the middle. This CDR3 is built from 16 residues. As DNA, the CDR3 is TGTGCCAGCAGTTCTCAGGACGGTCTTAGCAATCAGCCCCAGCATTTT. Encoded protein: CASSSQDGLSNQPQHF.

The sample holds a few counts of this clonotype. The chain couples TRBV6-5 to TRBJ2-1; 8 nucleotides line up with TRBD2. The CDR3 loop spans 17 amino acids. The V gene end was trimmed by 6 bases and the J gene end by 4 bases; junction bases not matched to a gene: 14. The germline CDR1 and CDR2 sequences are MNHEY and SVGAGI. The CDR3 nucleotides are TGTGCCAGCAGCTACGGGGGGGGACTCCACACTTACAATGAGCAGTTCTTC. This gives the protein CASSYGGGLHTYNEQFF.

This clonotype was observed many times. The V gene is TRBV7-2, the J gene TRBJ2-2, with D maybe TRBD1 (5 bases). CDR1 and CDR2 (germline): SGHTA, FQGNSA. Trimming removed 5 bases from V and 4 bases from J, with 20 bases in between. The CDR3 totals 17 residues. The CDR3 loop reads CASSPGNRQGSTGELFF. The CDR3 nucleotides read TGTGCCAGCAGCCCAGGCAACCGCCAGGGAAGCACCGGGGAGCTGTTTTTT.

This clonotype came up many times. This chain connects TRBV6-1 to TRBJ1-1; D not certain. Per the germline V gene, CDR1 is MNHNS and CDR2 is SASEGT. The CDR3 runs 12 residues. V gave up 3 bases and J gave up 9 bases, with 11 bases separating them. This CDR3 is CASSERRDQAFF. The DNA of the CDR3 is TGTGCCAGCAGTGAGAGGAGGGATCAAGCTTTCTTT.

This clonotype has a count of ten or more. This rearrangement joins TRBV6-2 or TRBV6-3 to TRBJ1-3; 8 bases fit TRBD1. Germline V gives CDR1 MNHEY, CDR2 SVGEGT. The CDR3 extends over 14 amino acids. V lost 6 bases and J lost 4; bases outside the gene matches: 5. The CDR3 sequence is CASRSTGDGNTIYF. The CDR3 nucleotides read TGTGCCAGCAGATCGACAGGGGACGGAAACACCATATATTTT.

V gene TRBV14 combines with J gene TRBJ2-3; tentative D call: TRBD2 (5 bases). In germline, CDR1 is SGHDN, CDR2 FVKESK. V was clipped by 3 bases and J by 3 bases, with 10 bases between them. The CDR3 runs to 14 residues. CDR3 DNA sequence: TGTGCCAGCAGCCAGGGAGTCTGGACAGATACGCAGTATTTT. Amino acid sequence: CASSQGVWTDTQYF.

This clonotype has at least ten counts. The chain couples TRBV4-2 to TRBJ1-2; no clear D. Trimming stripped 1 base from V and 2 bases from J, with 14 bases between. The CDR3 is 16 amino acids. CDR1 and CDR2 (germline): LGHNA, YNFKEQ. This chain's CDR3 is CASSQGGGEVNYGYTF. The CDR3, as DNA: TGTGCCAGCAGCCAAGGAGGCGGGGAAGTAAACTATGGCTACACCTTC.

This clonotype is medium-sized in the sample. The rearrangement links TRBV7-9 to TRBJ2-1, with 7 bases that match TRBD1. In germline, CDR1 is SEHNR, CDR2 FQNEAQ (reference sequence). This CDR3 is 15 amino acids long. V was clipped by 5 bases and J by 10 bases; unmatched bases: 14. For the CDR3, the DNA is TGTGCCAGCAGCCTAGGTAGCGTGGCGGACAGGGAGCAGTTCTTC. Translating gives CASSLGSVADREQFF.